Below, 14 T cell receptor beta chains from the same sample are listed, as sequenced in a study of CD8 T cells in ankylosing spondylitis. Each CDR3 protein gets one entry after TCRdb re-called the 5' RACE reads with MiXCR. The table lists about 140,000 distinct CDR3 sequences, roughly 8% of them singletons. The specimen sequenced was synovial fluid, either unsorted or a sorted T cell fraction (not recorded which). These receptors were obtained from a male donor with ankylosing spondylitis.

The table lists this clonotype with many counts. V usage is TRBV2 and J usage is TRBJ2-7; 8 bases are a match to TRBD1. The CDR3 consists of 15 residues. CDR1 is SNHLY and CDR2 is FYNNEI in the germline V gene. The ends lost 5 bases at V and 7 bases at J; junction bases unmatched: 13. The chain's CDR3 is CASSIRTGPSGEQYF. The CDR3 bases are TGTGCCAGCAGTATACGGACAGGGCCCTCGGGAGAGCAGTACTTC.

In its sample, this clonotype was seen many times. The rearrangement uses TRBV7-9 and TRBJ1-5; D gene uncertain. The CDR3 spans 13 residues. CDR1 SEHNR and CDR2 FQNEAQ come from the germline V gene (reference sequence). Trimming cost V 4 bases and J 8 bases, with 12 bases left between them. The CDR3 DNA follows: TGTGCCAGCAGCTCAGGCAGCTGGGAGCCCCAGCATTTT. It translates to CASSSGSWEPQHF. Full variable domain (rest looked up from reference TRBV7-9 and TRBJ1-5): DTGVSQNPRHKITKRGQNVTFRCDPISEHNRLYWYRQTLGQGPEFLTYFQNEAQLEKSRLLSDRFSAERPKGSFSTLEIQRTEQGDSAMYLCASSSGSWEPQHFGDGTRLSIL.

There are many counts of this clonotype. The chain uses TRBV20-1 and TRBJ1-1, with no clear D. CDR1 and CDR2 from the germline V gene are DFQATT and SNEGSKA (reference sequence). V was pared by 3 bases and J by 0 bases, with 8 bases between. The CDR3 extends over 13 amino acids. This CDR3 is CSAREDLNTEAFF. CDR3 sequence (DNA): TGCAGTGCTAGGGAAGATTTGAACACTGAAGCTTTCTTT.

This clonotype showed up many times. The chain is built from TRBV12-3 or TRBV12-4 and TRBJ2-3; D remains ambiguous. The V end was cut by 6 bases, the J end by 5 bases, with 9 bases between. This CDR3 comprises 12 residues. DNA for the CDR3: TGTGCCAGCAGCGCCCAATTAGATACGCAGTATTTT. Protein sequence: CASSAQLDTQYF.

Many counts were recorded for this clonotype. The chain recombines TRBV28 with TRBJ2-2; weak D call: TRBD2 (5 bases). The germline V and J ends were trimmed by 6 bases and 2 bases, with 13 bases remaining between them. The CDR3 is 15 residues long. Germline V CDR1 and CDR2: MDHEN, SYDVKM. Here the CDR3 reads CASRRGPSNTGELFF. The CDR3 nucleotides are TGTGCCAGCAGGCGAGGGCCCTCTAACACCGGGGAGCTGTTTTTT.

This clonotype was picked up a small number of times. The V and J genes are TRBV20-1 and TRBJ2-1, with a possible D match to TRBD2 (6 bases). The V end lost 6 bases, the J end lost 0 bases, and 15 bases lay between the germline ends. The CDR3 sequence is 15 residues long. The germline gives CDR1 DFQATT, CDR2 SNEGSKA (reference sequence). The CDR3 nucleotides read TGCAGTGCCGGACCGGGGGAACCCTCCTACAATGAGCAGTTCTTC. Residues: CSAGPGEPSYNEQFF.

This clonotype was counted at least ten times. The chain couples TRBV13 to TRBJ2-7, with a possible D match to TRBD2 (6 bases). Trimming left V 5 bases short and J 2 bases short, with 13 bases between. This CDR3 has 14 residues. Germline V gene sequence: CDR1 PRHDT, CDR2 FYEKMQ (reference sequence). The CDR3 DNA sequence: TGTGCCAGCAGCACTCTGACTAGTCCCTACGAGCAGTACTTC. Translated: CASSTLTSPYEQYF.

This clonotype was recorded many times. The chain links TRBV20-1 to TRBJ2-1, with unresolved D. Trimming pared 5 bases from V and 4 bases from J, leaving 6 bases between. Germline values: CDR1 DFQATT, CDR2 SNEGSKA (reference sequence). The CDR3 extends over 11 amino acids. CDR3 coding DNA: TGCAGTGCTTGGGGTTACAATGAGCAGTTCTTC. Encoded protein: CSAWGYNEQFF.

At least ten counts were recorded for this clonotype. The V call is TRBV29-1, the J call TRBJ1-4; D is unresolved. This CDR3 comprises 14 residues. Per germline, CDR1 SQVTM and CDR2 ANQGSEA. Trimming took off 5 bases at V and 8 bases at J, with 18 bases between the two ends. The CDR3 reads CSVLTDLPFEKLFF. CDR3 bases: TGCAGCGTTCTGACGGATCTTCCCTTCGAAAAACTGTTTTTT.

The table lists this clonotype with a few counts. The chain combines TRBV20-1 with TRBJ1-2; D is undetermined. CDR1 is DFQATT and CDR2 is SNEGSKA in the germline V gene (reference sequence). Deletions cut 3 bases from V and 7 bases from J, with 15 bases between. This CDR3 has 13 amino acids. The CDR3 DNA follows: TGCAGTGCTAGTGTGAGAGCAGACGGTGGCTACACCTTC. Translated: CSASVRADGGYTF.

This clonotype was found a few times. The rearrangement joins TRBV20-1 to TRBJ1-5; D is uncertain. The CDR3 totals 14 residues. Trimming removed 6 bases from V and 3 bases from J, with 15 bases in between. The germline V gene has CDR1 DFQATT and CDR2 SNEGSKA (reference sequence). CDR3 sequence: CSAKAMLLNQPQHF. In DNA form, the CDR3 reads TGCAGTGCCAAAGCTATGCTACTCAATCAGCCCCAGCATTTT.

The sample holds a few counts of this clonotype. A much larger clone lies one base from this, so it may be a read error. The chain carries TRBV5-1 and TRBJ2-2, with D hard to call. The CDR3 sequence is 15 residues long. The V and J ends lost 0 bases and 0 bases respectively, with 6 bases between them. Germline assignment: CDR1 SGHRS and CDR2 YFSETQ. CDR3 protein: CASSLGAANTGELFF. Here the CDR3 DNA reads TGCGCCAGCAGCTTGGGGGCAGCGAACACCGGGGAGCTGTTTTTT.

This rearrangement joins TRBV19 to TRBJ2-5; 8 nucleotides agree with TRBD1. Germline V CDR1 and CDR2: LNHDA, SQIVND (reference sequence). The CDR3 has 15 residues. The junction had 7 bases not matched to a gene; V was cut back by 5 bases and J by 2 bases. The DNA for the CDR3 is TGTGCCAGTAGTGTCGGGACAGGAGTACAAGAGACCCAGTACTTC. It encodes CASSVGTGVQETQYF.

This clonotype has more than one count but fewer than ten. V is TRBV7-2 and J is TRBJ2-1, with TRBD1 as a possible D gene (5 bases). The CDR3 has 17 amino acids. Germline V gene sequence: CDR1 SGHTA, CDR2 FQGNSA. Trimming removed 6 bases at V and 6 bases at J, with 24 bases between. CDR3 protein: CASSPRRQGQGGNEQFF. The DNA of the CDR3 is TGTGCCAGCAGTCCACGACGTCAGGGCCAGGGTGGCAATGAGCAGTTCTTC.